This T cell receptor beta chain was profiled in a study of blood T cell repertoires in COVID-19. Original data processing: Using reference gene primer amplification, nucleated cell counts were estimated. The protocol was immunoSEQ multiplex PCR, while the TCRdb copy is restricted to in-frame clones and leaves out a portion. V and J calls and clone size are given by that table; D and trimming were obtained from the DNA. The table includes some 170,000 clones, approximately 87% detected once. In germline, CDR1 is SGHNT, CDR2 YYREEE (reference sequence). After removal of 3 bases from V and 4 bases from J, the junction contained 6 bases not matched to a gene. The CDR3 runs to 14 residues. The Seattle patients joined while their infection was active and were tracked longitudinally afterward.

This clonotype was obtained from a woman in her 70s with COVID-19, enrolled during active disease. Sequencing input: peripheral blood. The chain has TRBV5-4 and TRBJ1-1; 7 nucleotides align to TRBD1. CDR3 DNA sequence: TGTGCCAGCAGCTCGGTACAGGGGACCACTGAAGCTTTCTTT. This encodes CASSSVQGTTEAFF.